This T cell receptor beta chain comes out of a study of shared clonotypes between healthy human individuals. The junction had 16 bases not matched to a gene; V was cut back by 6 bases and J by 6 bases. CDR3 length: 15 amino acids. Germline lookup yields CDR1 SQVTM and CDR2 ANQGSEA. On this clone itself: Its matching antigen is unknown.

Findings of the study overall: Shared across a few donors were about 4.8% of the naive CD4 clonotypes.

At deep level, the assay was performed. In the study's own analysis: Filtering differed for immunoSEQ, which gave only junction sequences without quality scores. Profiled with immunoSEQ multiplex PCR; TCRdb holds only in-frame clones, not every one. V, J and clone size were drawn from that table, and D and trimming were deduced from the DNA. This sample has 2.3 million or so clones; 80% to 95% occur once, and the top ten carry 0.39%. Sequenced material: naive CD4+ T cells from PBMCs. Specified subset: CD45RA+ positively selected. The TCR originated in a man aged 18 to 30 in good health. Some clones in this sample may be carry-over from other donors' samples. The gene calls are TRBV29-1 and TRBJ2-7, with TRBD1 identical over 8 bases. The CDR3 region has the DNA TGCAGCGTGAGCCCTCTCCTGTCAGGGGGCGGCGAGCAGTACTTC. It encodes CSVSPLLSGGGEQYF.